These 27 T cell receptor beta chains were all obtained from the same sample, sequenced in a study of shared clonotypes between healthy human individuals. Some clones are missing from TCRdb's copy, which holds only in-frame ones; the method was immunoSEQ multiplex PCR. The data show about 480,000 clones, 79% seen once. Sequencing input: PBMCs. Receptor source: a woman between 40 and 55 years old in good health. Some clones in this sample may be carry-over from other donors' samples.

V is TRBV20-1 and J is TRBJ2-7; D is uncertain. V dropped 6 bases and J dropped 3 bases, with 9 bases sitting between them. Per germline, CDR1 DFQATT and CDR2 SNEGSKA (reference sequence). The CDR3 consists of 11 residues. The chain's CDR3 is CSAKMDYEQYF. The CDR3 DNA sequence: TGCAGTGCGAAAATGGACTACGAGCAGTACTTC.

This clone was seen only once. This chain connects TRBV7-2 to TRBJ2-6, with D perhaps being TRBD1 or TRBD2 (5 bases each). The germline V and J ends were trimmed by 1 base and 0 bases, with 13 bases remaining between them. CDR1 and CDR2 (germline): SGHTA, FQGNSA. This CDR3 has 18 residues. CDR3 bases: TGTGCCAGCAGCTTAGTCGGGACGGCCGTCTCTGGGGCCAACGTCCTGACTTTC. Encoded protein: CASSLVGTAVSGANVLTF.

On this clone itself: Other DNA sequences in this sample translate to the same CDR3. The chain carries TRBV5-1 and TRBJ2-5; TRBD1 matches 7 bases. J lost 2 bases, V lost 0 bases, and 4 bases had no gene match. The CDR3 has 15 amino acids. CDR1 and CDR2 (germline): SGHRS, YFSETQ. The CDR3 DNA reads as TGCGCCAGCAGCTTGGGGGGGACAGAACAAGAGACCCAGTACTTC. It yields the protein CASSLGGTEQETQYF.

The chain has TRBV9 and TRBJ1-2; 9 bases are shared with TRBD1. The J segment lost 1 base and the V segment lost 4 bases, leaving 5 bases of the junction unmatched. Germline assignment: CDR1 SGDLS and CDR2 YYNGEE. The length of the CDR3 is 15 residues. The CDR3 nucleotides read TGTGCCAGCAGCCTCGGGACAGGGCATAACTATGGCTACACCTTC. It is translated as CASSLGTGHNYGYTF.

This rearrangement joins TRBV11-1 to TRBJ2-5; D may match TRBD1 or TRBD2 (5 bases each). Germline CDR1 SGHAT, CDR2 FQDESV (reference sequence). The CDR3 loop spans 15 amino acids. V was cut by 4 bases and J by 4 bases, with 16 bases left in between. The CDR3: CASSWSGQGRETQYF. The CDR3, as DNA: TGTGCCAGCAGCTGGTCGGGGCAGGGTAGAGAGACCCAGTACTTC.

The rearrangement joins TRBV18 to TRBJ1-1, with 9 bases fitting TRBD1. The germline gives CDR1 KGHSH, CDR2 LQKENI. With V trimmed by 0 bases and J by 5 bases, 4 bases remained unmatched. The CDR3 contains 15 residues. The CDR3 protein is CASSPPGTGRTEAFF. As DNA, the CDR3 is TGTGCCAGCTCACCACCGGGGACAGGGAGAACTGAAGCTTTCTTT.

V usage is TRBV6-1 and J usage is TRBJ2-5; 7 bases match TRBD1. The germline gives CDR1 MNHNS, CDR2 SASEGT. The CDR3 extends over 12 amino acids. V dropped 8 bases and J dropped 9; count of bases not matched to a gene: 9. CDR3 loop: CASGRGGASQYF. The CDR3 bases are TGTGCCAGCGGCCGAGGGGGCGCATCCCAGTACTTC.

The rearrangement joins TRBV19 to TRBJ2-1; D is unclear. The CDR3 consists of 12 residues. The ends were cut back, 5 bases at V and 13 bases at J, with 15 bases in the middle. Germline values: CDR1 LNHDA, CDR2 SQIVND (reference sequence). The CDR3 region is CASSSSAPPQFF. The CDR3 region has the DNA TGTGCCAGTAGTTCTTCGGCCCCCCCCCAGTTCTTC.

CDR3 DNA: TGTGCCAGCAGCTCGAACCGGGAGGGGGGGACCCAGTACTTC. Protein sequence: CASSSNREGGTQYF. This chain joins TRBV27 and TRBJ2-5; TRBD2 agrees at 8 bases. V was pared by 6 bases and J by 7 bases, with 10 bases of the junction left unmatched. The CDR3 is 14 residues long. Germline V CDR1 and CDR2: MNHEY, SMNVEV (reference sequence).

This sequence joins TRBV2 and TRBJ2-7; TRBD1 agrees at 8 bases. Germline lookup yields CDR1 SNHLY and CDR2 FYNNEI. J was trimmed by 3 bases and V by 6 bases; bases with no gene match: 10. The CDR3 runs 15 residues. CDR3 sequence: CASRQTGAFHYEQYF. CDR3 DNA: TGTGCCAGCAGACAGACAGGGGCGTTTCACTACGAGCAGTACTTC. Complete variable domain (other parts from reference TRBV2 and TRBJ2-7): EPEVTQTPSHQVTQMGQEVILRCVPISNHLYFYWYRQILGQKVEFLVSFYNNEISEKSEIFDDQFSVERPDGSNFTLKIRSTKLEDSAMYFCASRQTGAFHYEQYFGPGTRLTVT.

J is TRBJ2-2 and V is TRBV27; 7 positions agree with TRBD2. The V gene's germline CDR1 is MNHEY and CDR2 SMNVEV (reference sequence). Unmatched junction bases numbered 12, after V lost 8 bases and J lost 3 bases. The CDR3 length is 16 residues. This CDR3 reads CASAPLAGVDTGELFF. The CDR3 DNA follows: TGTGCCAGCGCCCCCCTGGCGGGAGTTGACACCGGGGAGCTGTTTTTT.

This clone showed up just a few times. The V gene is TRBV28, the J gene TRBJ1-2; 7 bases line up with TRBD1. The CDR3 extends over 12 amino acids. The germline V gene has CDR1 MDHEN and CDR2 SYDVKM. Trimming removed 10 bases from V and 4 bases from J; junction bases left unmatched: 6. The CDR3 spells CANRDSGYGYTF. CDR3 DNA sequence: TGTGCCAATCGGGACAGCGGCTATGGCTACACCTTC.

This clone showed up just once. The chain has TRBV11-2 and TRBJ2-1; 15 bases match TRBD2. The germline gives CDR1 SGHAT, CDR2 FQNNGV. This CDR3 comprises 16 residues. V lost 4 bases and J lost 12; bases outside the gene matches: 10. The CDR3 region is CASSSGLAGGSGGQFF. The DNA for the CDR3 is TGTGCCAGCAGCTCTGGACTAGCGGGAGGGTCCGGCGGGCAGTTCTTC.

Worth noting for this clone: The limits of the CDR3 on the DNA are not certain, so only TCRdb's listed CDR3 is given. This chain uses TRBV30 with TRBJ2-7; whether TRBD1, the table's D call, matches the DNA was not checked. The length of the CDR3 is 12 amino acids, counting both ends. Germline V lookup: CDR1 GTSNPN, CDR2 SVGIG (reference sequence). CDR3: CAWSVGGGTKYF.

The chain joins TRBV6-4 to TRBJ2-7; D gene ambiguous. The V gene lost 4 bases and the J gene lost 3 bases, with 10 bases spanning the gap. The germline CDR1 and CDR2 sequences are MRHNA and SNTAGT. The CDR3 is made up of 13 amino acids. This CDR3 is CASSVAENYEQYF. CDR3 coding DNA: TGTGCCAGCAGTGTTGCAGAAAACTACGAGCAGTACTTC.

The V call is TRBV7-3, the J call TRBJ2-1, with D maybe TRBD1 (6 bases). The germline V gene encodes CDR1 SGHTA and CDR2 FQGTGA. The CDR3 is made up of 16 amino acids. The ends were cut back, 1 base at V and 4 bases at J, with 14 bases in the middle. CDR3 loop: CASSLSLGARYNEQFF. CDR3 bases: TGTGCCAGCAGCTTAAGTCTGGGGGCGCGGTACAATGAGCAGTTCTTC.

The chain carries TRBV1 and TRBJ2-5; the table assigns TRBD2, which was not confirmed against the DNA. TRBV1 is assigned pseudogene status. The CDR3 extends over 17 amino acids. CDR3 sequence: CTSSQPPGEMYQETQYF. The CDR3 coding sequence is TGCACCAGCAGCCAACCCCCGGGGGAGATGTACCAAGAGACCCAGTACTTC.

The CDR3 nucleotides read TGTGCCAGCACCTCCGACTCCCGGGGCTACACCTTC. Protein sequence: CASTSDSRGYTF. V usage is TRBV2 and J usage is TRBJ1-2; the D is unclear. Trimming removed 7 bases from V and 8 bases from J, with 14 bases in between. Per the germline V gene, CDR1 is SNHLY and CDR2 is FYNNEI. This CDR3 has 12 residues.

This clone has a single count. V and J are TRBV4-2 and TRBJ2-1; 9 bases agree with TRBD2. This CDR3 spans 16 amino acids. The V and J ends lost 0 bases and 5 bases, in that order; junction bases with no gene match: 5. Germline CDR1 LGHNA, CDR2 YNFKEQ. CDR3 loop: CASSQDVLAGNNEQFF. As DNA, the CDR3 is TGTGCCAGCAGCCAAGACGTGCTAGCGGGGAACAATGAGCAGTTCTTC.

The sample holds one count of this clone. A far larger clone is just one base off, so this is likely a read error. The chain has TRBV2 and TRBJ2-5; D gene uncertain. The CDR3 totals 15 residues. The germline V gene encodes CDR1 SNHLY and CDR2 FYNNEI. The CDR3 here is CAGSEYGQNQETQYF. The CDR3 region has the DNA TGTGCCGGCAGTGAATATGGGCAGAACCAAGAGACCCAGTACTTC.

This clone has just a few counts. This sequence joins TRBV4-2 and TRBJ2-7, with 9 bases that match TRBD2. After removal of 0 bases from V and 4 bases from J, the junction contained 7 bases not matched to a gene. Looked up from germline, CDR1 is LGHNA and CDR2 is YNFKEQ. The CDR3 consists of 16 residues. The CDR3 DNA reads as TGTGCCAGCAGCCAAGATAGGGCGGGAGGGGGGTACGAGCAGTACTTC. This translates into CASSQDRAGGGYEQYF.

The rearrangement uses TRBV30 and TRBJ2-7; either TRBD1 or TRBD2 may fit D (5 bases each). The ends were cut back, 0 bases at V and 6 bases at J, with 18 bases in the middle. The CDR3 sequence is 15 residues long. CDR1 GTSNPN and CDR2 SVGIG come from the germline V gene (reference sequence). CDR3 coding DNA: TGTGCCTGGAGTGTACTTGGGACCCAGGCAGCCGAGCAGTACTTC. Its translation is CAWSVLGTQAAEQYF.

This chain connects TRBV7-8 to TRBJ2-1, with 7 nucleotides matching TRBD2. Germline V gene lookup returns CDR1 SGHVS and CDR2 FQNEAQ. Losses at the gene ends were 5 bases for V and 8 bases for J; bases not matched to a gene: 15. This CDR3 region has 16 residues. CDR3 region: CASSPTAGIRRDEQFF. The CDR3 region has the DNA TGTGCCAGCAGCCCCACAGCGGGAATCCGTCGCGATGAGCAGTTCTTC. Full variable domain (rest looked up from reference TRBV7-8 and TRBJ2-1): GAGVSQSPRYKVAKRGQDVALRCDPISGHVSLFWYQQALGQGPEFLTYFQNEAQLDKSGLPSDRFFAERPEGSVSTLKIQRTQQEDSAVYLCASSPTAGIRRDEQFFGPGTRLTVL.

The V gene is TRBV7-3, the J gene TRBJ1-2, with 9 positions matching TRBD1. The CDR3 consists of 15 residues. Germline trimming cut 4 bases from V and 6 bases from J; bases unmatched to any gene: 9. CDR1 and CDR2 (germline): SGHTA, FQGTGA. CDR3: CASSSLTGGEDGYTF. The CDR3 DNA reads as TGTGCCAGCAGCTCCCTTACAGGGGGCGAGGATGGCTACACCTTC.

The J gene is TRBJ2-6, the V gene TRBV18; D possibly corresponds to TRBD1 (6 bases). The CDR3 extends over 16 amino acids. The V gene's germline CDR1 is KGHSH and CDR2 LQKENI. CDR3: CALSGQLSSGANVLTF. DNA for the CDR3: TGTGCACTCAGCGGACAGTTGAGCTCTGGGGCCAACGTCCTGACTTTC. Combining the CDR3 with reference TRBV18 and TRBJ2-6 gives the whole variable domain NAGVMQNPRHLVRRRGQEARLRCSPMKGHSHVYWYRQLPEEGLKFMVYLQKENIIDESGMPKERFSAEFPKEGPSILRIQQVVRGDSAAYFCALSGQLSSGANVLTFGAGSRLTVL.

The chain combines TRBV9 with TRBJ2-1; TRBD2 matches at 14 bases. V lost 4 bases to trimming and J lost 6 bases; unmatched junction nucleotides: 12. The CDR3 runs to 18 residues. The V gene's germline CDR1 is SGDLS and CDR2 YYNGEE. CDR3 coding DNA: TGTGCCAGCAGCCCCCAGACTAGCGGGAGGGTTGTCTTCAATGAGCAGTTCTTC. Protein: CASSPQTSGRVVFNEQFF.

In its sample, this clone was seen a few times. This chain uses TRBV5-6 with TRBJ1-2; 7 bases map to TRBD1. Germline V gene lookup returns CDR1 SGHDT and CDR2 YYEEEE. There are 17 residues in the CDR3. After removal of 4 bases from V and 2 bases from J, the junction contained 14 bases not matched to a gene. The CDR3 DNA follows: TGTGCCAGCAGCCCGACAGGGAGTAGGGGAGTAAACTATGGCTACACCTTC. Translated, it gives CASSPTGSRGVNYGYTF. Supplemented by reference TRBV5-6 and TRBJ1-2, the full variable domain reads DAGVTQSPTHLIKTRGQQVTLRCSPKSGHDTVSWYQQALGQGPQFIFQYYEEEERQRGNFPDRFSGHQFPNYSSELNVNALLLGDSALYLCASSPTGSRGVNYGYTFGSGTRLTVV.